This T cell receptor beta chain was recorded in a study of neoadjuvant anti-PD-1 for oral cavity cancer. CDR1 SGHKS and CDR2 YYEKEE come from the germline V gene (reference sequence). This CDR3 region has 14 residues. V was shortened by 0 bases and J by 2 bases, with 8 bases between the two germline ends. This clone was recorded only once. As for time point: after neoadjuvant nivolumab, at surgical resection. TCRdb keeps only in-frame clones here, not all; method: immunoSEQ multiplex PCR. The table includes approximately 15,000 clones, around 76% detected once. This sample comprised PBMCs, obtained after nivolumab (anti-PD-1) treatment. This receptor was identified in a person aged 35-79 years with oral cavity squamous cell carcinoma. The V gene is TRBV5-5, the J gene TRBJ1-2; D not resolved. CDR3 sequence (DNA): TGTGCCAGCAGCTTGGGACGGGGAAACTATGGCTACACCTTC. This translates into CASSLGRGNYGYTF.